The clone carrying this T cell receptor (beta chain) was found a few times. This entry is derived from a study of blood T cell repertoires in COVID-19. Study as a whole: Sources were T cells, B-cell-depleted T cells, or PBMCs; the material itself was cDNA or gDNA.

Per germline, CDR1 LNHNV and CDR2 YYDKDF (reference sequence). The CDR3 has 13 residues. The J segment lost 7 bases and the V segment lost 5 bases, leaving 2 bases of the junction unmatched. Data came from immunoSEQ multiplex PCR; TCRdb stores just in-frame clones and leaves some out. This table holds roughly 130,000 clones, roughly 84% found once. The specimen sequenced was peripheral blood. This chain uses TRBV15 with TRBJ2-7, with TRBD2 matching 13 bases. This sequence originates from a woman aged 30 to 39 who had recovered from COVID-19. Here the CDR3 reads CATSGLAGVEQYF. The CDR3 bases are TGTGCCACCAGCGGACTAGCGGGAGTTGAGCAGTACTTC.